A single TCR beta chain is shown here with its context. Per the study methods: Amplified reference gene primers provided the basis for estimating nucleated cell counts. Produced via immunoSEQ multiplex PCR; TCRdb's table is partial and in-frame only. D and trimming come from the DNA, and the V and J calls and clone size come from that table. The profile shows about 120,000 clones, 84% of them singletons. The CDR3 covers 18 residues. The trim removed 3 bases at V and 5 bases at J, leaving 11 bases unmatched. Germline lookup yields CDR1 KGHDR and CDR2 SFDVKD. The data are from a study of blood T cell repertoires in COVID-19. Background on the study: Sites across the United States, Italy and Spain contributed samples from acute and convalescent COVID-19. The cDNA or gDNA used as material had been derived from T cells, B-cell-depleted T cells, or PBMCs.

Sample: peripheral blood. The source of this sequence is a woman aged 40 to 50 with acute or convalescent COVID-19. The rearrangement uses TRBV24-1 and TRBJ2-3; TRBD1 matches at 12 bases. The CDR3 bases are TGTGCCACCAGTGATCCACCCGGGACAGGGGGCTATAAAGATACGCAGTATTTT. Its translation is CATSDPPGTGGYKDTQYF.